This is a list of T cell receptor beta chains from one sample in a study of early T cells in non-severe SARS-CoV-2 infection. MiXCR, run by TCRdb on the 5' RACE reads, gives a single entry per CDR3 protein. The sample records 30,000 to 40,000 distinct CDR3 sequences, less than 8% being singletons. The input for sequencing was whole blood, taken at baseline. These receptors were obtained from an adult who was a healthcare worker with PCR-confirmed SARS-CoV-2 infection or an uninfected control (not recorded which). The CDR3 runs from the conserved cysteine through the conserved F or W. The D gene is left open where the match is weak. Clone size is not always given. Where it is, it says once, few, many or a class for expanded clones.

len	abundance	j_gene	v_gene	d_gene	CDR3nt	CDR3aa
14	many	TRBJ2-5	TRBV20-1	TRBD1	TGCAGTGCTACCCTAGGGACAGGACAAGAGACCCAGTACTTC	CSATLGTGQETQYF
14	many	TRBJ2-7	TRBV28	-	TGTGCCACCACGAACGCAGGTTCCGCCTACGAGCAGTACTTC	CATTNAGSAYEQYF
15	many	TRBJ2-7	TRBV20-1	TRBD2	TGCAGTGCTAGTGTTAGCGGGAGGACCGCATCCGAGCAGTACTTC	CSASVSGRTASEQYF
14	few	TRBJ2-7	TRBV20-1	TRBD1	TGCAGTGCTGCGGGACAGGGCAGCTCCTACGAGCAGTACTTC	CSAAGQGSSYEQYF
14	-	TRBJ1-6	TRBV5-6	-	TGTGCCAGCAGCCCAGGGATTTCTAATTCACCCCTCCACTTT	CASSPGISNSPLHF
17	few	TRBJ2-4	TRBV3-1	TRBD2	TGTGCCAGCAGCCAAGGGGGCCCAATAGCGGGAGGCAACATTCAGTACTTC	CASSQGGPIAGGNIQYF
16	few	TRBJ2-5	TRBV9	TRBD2	TGTGCCAGCAGCTACGGGACTAGCGGGTTACAAGAGACCCAGTACTTC	CASSYGTSGLQETQYF
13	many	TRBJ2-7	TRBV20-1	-	TGCAGTGCTAGTCTGACATACTCCTACGAGCAGTACTTC	CSASLTYSYEQYF
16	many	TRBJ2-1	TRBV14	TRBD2	TGTGCCAGCAGCCAAGGGATGGGAGCGGGATACAATGAGCAGTTCTTC	CASSQGMGAGYNEQFF
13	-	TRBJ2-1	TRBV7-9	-	TGTGCCAGCAGCTTAGAGACCCAGAATGAGCAGTTCTTC	CASSLETQNEQFF
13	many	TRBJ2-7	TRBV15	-	TGTGCCACCAGCAGAGATATACAGTACGAGCAGTACTTC	CATSRDIQYEQYF
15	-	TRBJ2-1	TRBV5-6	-	TGTGCCAGCAGCTTGGGGGAGTACTCCTACAATGAGCAGTTCTTC	CASSLGEYSYNEQFF
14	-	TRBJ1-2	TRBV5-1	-	TGCGCCAGCAGCCCGGAGACATCAACCTATGGCTACACCTTC	CASSPETSTYGYTF
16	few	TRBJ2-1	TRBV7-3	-	TGTGCCAGCAGCCCAGATAGGGGGAGCTCCTACAATGAGCAGTTCTTC	CASSPDRGSSYNEQFF
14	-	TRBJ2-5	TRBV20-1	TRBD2	TGCAGTGCCCCTCGTGGCGGGGGGAGAGAGACCCAGTACTTC	CSAPRGGGRETQYF
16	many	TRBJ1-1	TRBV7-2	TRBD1	TGTGCCAGCAGCTTAGAGACAGGGATTCGAAGAACTGAAGCTTTCTTT	CASSLETGIRRTEAFF
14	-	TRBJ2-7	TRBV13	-	TGTGCCAGCAGCAGAGGGGTCAGAACCTACGAGCAGTACTTC	CASSRGVRTYEQYF
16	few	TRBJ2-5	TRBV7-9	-	TGTGCCAGCAGCTTAGGGCGGCGTCGAGTATCAGAGACCCAGTACTTC	CASSLGRRRVSETQYF
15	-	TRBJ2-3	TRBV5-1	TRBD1	TGCGCCAGCAGGGCGACCGGGACAGGGGGAGATACGCAGTATTTT	CASRATGTGGDTQYF
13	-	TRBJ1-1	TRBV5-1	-	TGCGCCAGCAGCTACCCGGGTGCTAACGGACGGCACTTT	CASSYPGANGRHF
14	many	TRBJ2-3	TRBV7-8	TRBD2	TGTGCCAGCGTTGGCGGGAGGGCCGGAGATACGCAGTATTTT	CASVGGRAGDTQYF
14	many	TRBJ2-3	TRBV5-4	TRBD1	TGTGCCAGCAGCCCGGGACAGCGCACAGATACGCAGTATTTT	CASSPGQRTDTQYF
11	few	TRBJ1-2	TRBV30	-	TGTGCCTGGAGGGGCTACTATGGCTACACCTTC	CAWRGYYGYTF
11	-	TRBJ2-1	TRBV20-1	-	TGCAGTGCGATCGCCTACAATGAGCAGTTCTTC	CSAIAYNEQFF
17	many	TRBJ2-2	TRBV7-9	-	TGTGCCAGCGTGCCAAATTCGGGCCGGGGAGCCACCGGGGAGCTGTTTTTT	CASVPNSGRGATGELFF
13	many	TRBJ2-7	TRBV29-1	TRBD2	TGCAGCGTTGGAACTAGCGGGAGTAACGAGCAGTACTTC	CSVGTSGSNEQYF
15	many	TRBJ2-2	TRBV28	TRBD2	TGTGCCAGCAGTGCTTTAGCGGGAGCGGGCGGGGAGCTGTTTTTT	CASSALAGAGGELFF
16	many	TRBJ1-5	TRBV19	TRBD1	TGTGCCAGTAGCCGACAGGGTGGGGTGCCCGCCGGGCCCCAGCATTTT	CASSRQGGVPAGPQHF
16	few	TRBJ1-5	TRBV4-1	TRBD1	TGCGCCAGCAGCCAAGAGGACAGGGGAGATTTTCAGCCCCAGCATTTT	CASSQEDRGDFQPQHF
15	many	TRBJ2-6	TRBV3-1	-	TGTGCCAGCAGCCCCGACTTCTCTGGGGCCAACGTCCTGACTTTC	CASSPDFSGANVLTF
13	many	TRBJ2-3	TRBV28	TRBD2	TGTGCCAGCAGTTTTCAGCGGGAGGGTACGCAGTATTTT	CASSFQREGTQYF
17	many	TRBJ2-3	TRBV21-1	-	TGTGCCAGCAGCAAAGAGGACGGGAGAGTGTGCACAGATACGCAGTATTTT	CASSKEDGRVCTDTQYF
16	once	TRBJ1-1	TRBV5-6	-	TGTGCCAGCAGCCCTACACAGGGAAGGGGGGACACTGAAGCTTTCTTT	CASSPTQGRGDTEAFF
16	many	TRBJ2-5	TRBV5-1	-	TGCGCCAGCAGCCAAGATCCGGGTCCGCCTGGAGAGACCCAGTACTTC	CASSQDPGPPGETQYF
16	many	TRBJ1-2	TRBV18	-	TGTGCCAGCTCAGCCGCCCACGGTCCGGGTGACTATGGCTACACCTTC	CASSAAHGPGDYGYTF
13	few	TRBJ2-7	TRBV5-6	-	TGTGCCAGCAGCAAAACGCAGGGCTACGAGCAGTACTTC	CASSKTQGYEQYF
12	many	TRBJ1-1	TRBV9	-	TGTGCCAGTCAGGGCAGCGGCACTGAAGCTTTCTTT	CASQGSGTEAFF
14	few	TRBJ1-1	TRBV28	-	TGTGCCAGCAGAACTCCCGGGGCGGTCACTGAAGCTTTCTTT	CASRTPGAVTEAFF
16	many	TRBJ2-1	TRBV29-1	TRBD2	TGCAGCGTTGAAGCTCGGACTAGCGCATGGGGCGATGAGCAGTTCTTC	CSVEARTSAWGDEQFF
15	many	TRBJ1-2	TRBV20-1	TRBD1	TGCAGTGCTTCCTCGGCAGGGACAGAGTCCTATGGCTACACCTTC	CSASSAGTESYGYTF
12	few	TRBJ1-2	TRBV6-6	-	TGTGCCAGCAGGATGACAGCTATGGGCTACACCTTC	CASRMTAMGYTF
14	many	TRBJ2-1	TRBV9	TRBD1	TGTGCCAGCAGCTCACGGACAGGTCAGGATGAGCAGTTCTTC	CASSSRTGQDEQFF
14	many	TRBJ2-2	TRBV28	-	TGTGCCAGCAGTGGGGGAGCGCGAACCGGGGAGCTGTTTTTT	CASSGGARTGELFF
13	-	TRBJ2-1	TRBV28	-	TGTGCCAGTCGCATCACGGGGGCGAATGAGCAGTTCTTC	CASRITGANEQFF
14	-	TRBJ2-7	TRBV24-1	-	TGTGCCACCAGCACCTCCGGGCCCGACTACGAGCAGTACTTC	CATSTSGPDYEQYF
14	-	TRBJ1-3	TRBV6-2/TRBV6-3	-	TGTGCCAGCAGTGAGCCGGGACAACTTGACACCATATATTTT	CASSEPGQLDTIYF
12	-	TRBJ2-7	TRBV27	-	TGTGCCAGCAGTTTTGGGGGGAGAGAGCAGTACTTC	CASSFGGREQYF
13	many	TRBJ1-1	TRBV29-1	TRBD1	TGCAGCGTTGTATGGGGACAGGCGTCTGAAGCTTTCTTT	CSVVWGQASEAFF
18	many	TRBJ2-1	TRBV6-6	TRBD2	TGTGCCAGCAGTTACCAGGTCCATCTAGCGGGAGGGCCCGGGGAGCAGTTCTTC	CASSYQVHLAGGPGEQFF
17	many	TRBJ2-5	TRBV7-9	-	TGTGCCAGCAGCTCGCTACAGAAGACAGTCAAATCAGAGACCCAGTACTTC	CASSSLQKTVKSETQYF
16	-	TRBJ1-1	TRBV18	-	TGTGCCAGCTCACCTCGTCAGGCACAGCAGAACACTGAAGCTTTCTTT	CASSPRQAQQNTEAFF
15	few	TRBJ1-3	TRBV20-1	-	TGCAGTGCCCTACCACAGGACCCGTCTGGAAACACCATATATTTT	CSALPQDPSGNTIYF
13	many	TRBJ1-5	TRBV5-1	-	TGCGCCAGCAGCCCGGACGGCAATCAGCCCCAGCATTTT	CASSPDGNQPQHF
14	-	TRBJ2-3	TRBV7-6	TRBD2	TGTGCCAGCCTTAGCGGGAGACAGGCAGATACGCAGTATTTT	CASLSGRQADTQYF
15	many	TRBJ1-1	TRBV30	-	TGTGCCTGGAGTGCAAACAGGGTAGGGAACACTGAAGCTTTCTTT	CAWSANRVGNTEAFF